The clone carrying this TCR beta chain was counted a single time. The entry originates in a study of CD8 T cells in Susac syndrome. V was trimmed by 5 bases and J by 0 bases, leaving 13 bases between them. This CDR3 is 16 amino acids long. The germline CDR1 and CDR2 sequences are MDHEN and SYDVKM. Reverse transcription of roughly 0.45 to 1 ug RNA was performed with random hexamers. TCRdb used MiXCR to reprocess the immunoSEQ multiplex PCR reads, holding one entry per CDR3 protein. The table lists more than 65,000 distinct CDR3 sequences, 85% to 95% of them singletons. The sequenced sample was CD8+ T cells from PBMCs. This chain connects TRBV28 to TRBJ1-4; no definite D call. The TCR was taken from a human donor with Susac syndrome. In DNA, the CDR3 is TGTGCCAGCAGTCCCACCGGCAGCCCAACTAATGAAAAACTGTTTTTT. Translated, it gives CASSPTGSPTNEKLFF.